This TCR beta chain is from a study of control samples from healthy donors and cancer patients (dated by TCRdb to 2020 to 2022). V is pared back by 0 bases and J by 7 bases, with 10 bases lying between the germline termini. For CDR1 and CDR2, the germline V gene lists SGHRS and YFSETQ. The CDR3 measures 14 amino acids from cysteine to phenylalanine. The DNA shown is the 42-base CDR3, in frame from base 1. The library was obtained by the immunoSEQ multiplex PCR assay. In its TCRdb copy, this immuneACCESS table keeps in-frame sequences only and misses some clones. Where compared with another copy, unresolved V genes explain less than half of these, and the others have no known cause. This sample comprises more than 150,000 clones, about 94% of them detected only once. Of the sample, over 2% falls within the top ten clones. Concerning this clone itself: The antigen it recognizes is unknown. It has no much larger one-base neighbor in the sample; base qualities were not kept.

The chain couples TRBV5-1 to TRBJ1-4, with the D gene uncertain. The sample was blood. The TCR comes from a man over 45 in good health. The base sequence is TGCGCCAGCAGCTTGGGAAGGGATGGTGAAAAACTGTTTTTT. It translates to CASSLGRDGEKLFF.